Listed here are 13 T cell receptor beta chains from one sample, sequenced in a study of T cells after yellow fever vaccination. TCRdb used MiXCR to reprocess the 5' RACE reads, holding one entry per CDR3 protein. The sample carries tens of thousands of distinct CDR3 sequences, about 7% recorded once. The starting material was CD8+ T cells sorted from PBMCs, obtained roughly 47 days after the first yellow fever vaccination. Source of these receptors: a man aged 18 to 30 who received the YFV17D yellow fever vaccine.

This clonotype has a count of ten or more. V is TRBV6-1 and J is TRBJ1-3; D is possibly TRBD1 (5 bases). The CDR3 is 14 amino acids. CDR1 MNHNS and CDR2 SASEGT come from the germline V gene. With 7 bases removed from V and 0 bases from J, the gap between germline ends came to 10 bases. In nucleotides, the CDR3 is TGTGCCAGCAAGGGGTTTGGCTCTGGAAACACCATATATTTT. Translation: CASKGFGSGNTIYF.

Only a few counts were recorded for this clonotype. The gene calls are TRBV7-9 and TRBJ2-2, with 9 bases fitting TRBD1. V was clipped by 2 bases and J by 3 bases; unmatched bases: 1. CDR3 length equals 15 residues. Looked up from germline, CDR1 is SEHNR and CDR2 is FQNEAQ (reference sequence). CDR3 sequence (DNA): TGTGCCAGCAGCTTACGGGACAGGGACACCGGGGAGCTGTTTTTT. This codes for CASSLRDRDTGELFF. The variable domain in full, completed from reference TRBV7-9 and TRBJ2-2, reads DTGVSQNPRHKITKRGQNVTFRCDPISEHNRLYWYRQTLGQGPEFLTYFQNEAQLEKSRLLSDRFSAERPKGSFSTLEIQRTEQGDSAMYLCASSLRDRDTGELFFGEGSRLTVL.

This clonotype has a count of ten or more. The genes are TRBV11-2 and TRBJ2-7, with D hard to call. The germline V and J ends were trimmed by 5 bases and 2 bases, with 10 bases remaining between them. Germline V gene sequence: CDR1 SGHAT, CDR2 FQNNGV. The CDR3 is 13 residues long. The CDR3: CASSPDLAYEQYF. The CDR3 nucleotides read TGTGCCAGCAGCCCCGACCTAGCCTACGAGCAGTACTTC.

This clonotype was counted at least ten times. The gene calls are TRBV20-1 and TRBJ2-7; tentatively, D is TRBD1 or TRBD2 (6 bases each). Looked up from germline, CDR1 is DFQATT and CDR2 is SNEGSKA (reference sequence). This CDR3 is 13 amino acids long. Trimming left V 2 bases short and J 4 bases short, with 12 bases between. The CDR3 DNA sequence: TGCAGTGCTAGACGGGGGCGCGGATACGAGCAGTACTTC. Its translation is CSARRGRGYEQYF.

This clonotype was recorded at least ten times. J is TRBJ2-7 and V is TRBV5-1, with TRBD1 matching over 11 bases. The trim removed 1 base at V and 5 bases at J, leaving 5 bases unmatched. The CDR3 has 15 amino acids. Germline CDR1 SGHRS, CDR2 YFSETQ. As DNA, the CDR3 is TGCGCCAGCAGCTTGATGGGACAGGGGGTACACGAGCAGTACTTC. Amino acid sequence: CASSLMGQGVHEQYF.

The chain is built from TRBV6-5 and TRBJ1-4; D unresolved. The CDR3 sequence is 13 residues long. Germline V gene sequence: CDR1 MNHEY, CDR2 SVGAGI. Trimming took off 1 base at V and 5 bases at J, with 5 bases between the two ends. CDR3 amino acids: CASSYYGNEKLFF. In nucleotides, the CDR3 is TGTGCCAGCAGTTACTATGGGAATGAAAAACTGTTTTTT.

Many counts were recorded for this clonotype. The chain links TRBV11-2 to TRBJ2-5; TRBD2 matches at 10 bases. Germline V gene data show CDR1 as SGHAT and CDR2 as FQNNGV. J gave up 7 bases and V 5 bases, and 7 bases lay outside the gene matches. This CDR3 has 14 residues. The CDR3 region has the DNA TGTGCCAGCAGCCCCAGCGGGGGGGCTGGGACCCAGTACTTC. Translating gives CASSPSGGAGTQYF. Drawing the rest from reference TRBV11-2 and TRBJ2-5, the complete variable domain is EAGVAQSPRYKIIEKRQSVAFWCNPISGHATLYWYQQILGQGPKLLIQFQNNGVVDDSQLPKDRFSAERLKGVDSTLKIQPAKLEDSAVYLCASSPSGGAGTQYFGPGTRLLVL.

This clonotype was seen at least ten times. This sequence joins TRBV6-5 and TRBJ2-7, with 7 bases fitting TRBD1. The CDR3 spans 14 residues. Unmatched junction bases numbered 6, after V lost 6 bases and J lost 1 base. Per germline, CDR1 MNHEY and CDR2 SVGAGI. This CDR3 reads CASRTPGQSYEQYF. The CDR3 DNA reads as TGTGCCAGCAGAACACCGGGACAGTCCTACGAGCAGTACTTC.

This clonotype was seen many times. The V and J genes are TRBV5-5 and TRBJ2-1; no clear D. Germline V gene data show CDR1 as SGHKS and CDR2 as YYEKEE (reference sequence). V was shortened by 2 bases and J by 8 bases, with 8 bases between the two germline ends. The length of the CDR3 is 12 residues. Here the CDR3 DNA reads TGTGCCAGCAGCTTAGTAGTGCATGAGCAGTTCTTC. Translation gives CASSLVVHEQFF.

In this sample, this clonotype turned up once. This may be a read error: a much more frequent sequence differs by one nucleotide. The chain's CDR3 is CASSHHGQGKGFTF. DNA for the CDR3: TGCGCCAGCAGCCACCACGGGCAGGGGAAGGGCTTCACCTTC. The rearrangement uses TRBV4-3 and TRBJ1-2, with D possibly being TRBD1 (6 bases). This CDR3 contains 14 residues. Germline values: CDR1 LGHNA, CDR2 YSLEER.

This clonotype was counted many times. V usage is TRBV11-2 and J usage is TRBJ2-1; 11 bases agree with TRBD2. With 3 bases clipped from V and 7 bases from J, the junction kept 5 bases outside the gene matches. Germline V gives CDR1 SGHAT, CDR2 FQNNGV. The CDR3 consists of 15 residues. CDR3 region: CASSFSGGARNEQFF. The CDR3 DNA sequence: TGTGCCAGCAGCTTTAGCGGGGGGGCGAGGAATGAGCAGTTCTTC.

The chain has TRBV4-3 and TRBJ1-2; D remains ambiguous. The ends were cut back, 0 bases at V and 2 bases at J, with 16 bases in the middle. The V gene's germline CDR1 is LGHNA and CDR2 YSLEER. This CDR3 is 17 amino acids long. The CDR3 sequence: CASSQDITRGGNYGYTF. For the CDR3, the DNA is TGCGCCAGCAGCCAAGATATAACTCGAGGAGGGAACTATGGCTACACCTTC.

This clonotype was counted between two and nine times. J is TRBJ2-2 and V is TRBV7-9; D is unresolved. Germline CDR1 reads SEHNR; CDR2 reads FQNEAQ (reference sequence). The V end was cut by 2 bases, the J end by 8 bases, with 15 bases between. This CDR3 region has 15 residues. The CDR3 spells CASSLKWPGSGELFF. In nucleotides, the CDR3 is TGTGCCAGCAGCTTAAAGTGGCCAGGAAGTGGGGAGCTGTTTTTT.